This entry concerns a single T cell receptor (beta chain). Its antigen is currently unknown. This entry comes from a study of cytomegalovirus exposure and HLA in healthy donors. Donors likely had unrecorded immune exposures despite being nominally healthy when sampled. Notes on the study in general: In a later analysis, HLA-C alleles had the fewest associated TCRs, DRB1 alleles the most. CMV serostatus stood as the only immune exposure information on hand.

This PCR relied on a set of 60 Vbeta primers and 13 Jbeta primers. Assay used: immunoSEQ multiplex PCR; TCRdb lists only in-frame clones, some missing. The sample shows roughly 230,000 clones, about 90% of them seen only once. The receptor's source is a girl under 10 years old in good health and CMV-seronegative. Sequencing input: PBMCs.

Here the CDR3 DNA reads TGCGCCAGCAGCCACCTTCTCCGGACAGGGATGGGCACTGAAGCTTTCTTT. Translating gives CASSHLLRTGMGTEAFF. The chain links TRBV4-1 to TRBJ1-1; 8 bases map to TRBD1. CDR1 and CDR2 (germline): MGHRA, YSYEKL. There are 17 residues in the CDR3. Germline trimming cut 3 bases from V and 4 bases from J; bases unmatched to any gene: 13.